This TCR beta chain stems from a study of cytomegalovirus exposure and HLA in healthy donors. 60 Vbeta and 13 Jbeta primers were used in PCR. The method was immunoSEQ multiplex PCR; TCRdb's version includes in-frame clones alone and lacks a portion of them. The sample lists 250,000 to 300,000 clones, approximately 91% seen once, with less than 2% in the top ten. Sequenced input: PBMCs. The sequence was obtained from a girl aged 2-10 years in good health and CMV-seronegative.

The CDR3 coding sequence is TGTGCCAGCAGCGGACACAGGGGGATCCTGGCGGAAGCTTTCTTT. It codes for CASSGHRGILAEAFF. The genes are TRBV14 and TRBJ1-1, with TRBD1 identical over 8 bases. The CDR3 length is 15 residues. The germline gives CDR1 SGHDN, CDR2 FVKESK. The V segment lost 5 bases and the J segment 8 bases; nucleotides outside the gene matches: 13.